A single sample gave rise to the 15 T cell receptor beta chains below, sequenced in a study of PD-1 blockade in mismatch repair-deficient tumors. Clones were sequenced by immunoSEQ multiplex PCR, and TCRdb holds only the in-frame ones, with some missing. The profile shows 100,000 or so clones, 70% to 85% of them singletons. The material sequenced was peripheral blood, taken roughly 35 weeks after starting pembrolizumab. The receptors come from an adult with mismatch repair-deficient cancer.

The V gene is TRBV29-1, the J gene TRBJ2-3; D is tentatively TRBD1 or TRBD2 (5 bases each). The CDR3 is 13 amino acids. V was trimmed by 2 bases and J by 0 bases, leaving 6 bases between them. CDR1 is SQVTM, CDR2 ANQGSEA, per germline. The CDR3 loop is CSVERDSTDTQYF. Written as DNA, the CDR3 is TGCAGCGTTGAACGGGACAGCACAGATACGCAGTATTTT.

The chain couples TRBV7-9 to TRBJ1-4, with D perhaps TRBD1 (5 bases). The CDR3 totals 15 residues. CDR1 is SEHNR, CDR2 FQNEAQ, per germline (reference sequence). V shed 5 bases and J shed 8 bases, with 18 bases lying between them. CDR3 residues: CASSPRGLPEEKLFF. CDR3 nucleotide sequence: TGTGCCAGCAGCCCAAGGGGACTCCCGGAGGAAAAACTGTTTTTT. Complete variable domain (other parts from reference TRBV7-9 and TRBJ1-4): DTGVSQNPRHKITKRGQNVTFRCDPISEHNRLYWYRQTLGQGPEFLTYFQNEAQLEKSRLLSDRFSAERPKGSFSTLEIQRTEQGDSAMYLCASSPRGLPEEKLFFGSGTQLSVL.

V usage is TRBV30 and J usage is TRBJ2-1; 10 bases map to TRBD2. Germline trimming cut 3 bases from V and 2 bases from J; bases unmatched to any gene: 4. The CDR3 consists of 15 residues. CDR1 and CDR2 from the germline V gene are GTSNPN and SVGIG (reference sequence). The DNA for the CDR3 is TGTGCCTGGAGCAGGACTAGCGGTCCCTACAATGAGCAGTTCTTC. Its protein is CAWSRTSGPYNEQFF.

The chain links TRBV19 to TRBJ2-7; 8 bases agree with TRBD2. The CDR3 runs to 15 residues. V lost 3 bases, J lost 0 bases, and 4 bases stayed unmatched. Germline assignment: CDR1 LNHDA and CDR2 SQIVND (reference sequence). The CDR3 here is CASSMALAGSYEQYF. The CDR3 bases are TGTGCCAGTAGTATGGCTCTAGCGGGCTCCTACGAGCAGTACTTC. The variable domain in full, completed from reference TRBV19 and TRBJ2-7, reads DGGITQSPKYLFRKEGQNVTLSCEQNLNHDAMYWYRQDPGQGLRLIYYSQIVNDFQKGDIAEGYSVSREKKESFPLTVTSAQKNPTAFYLCASSMALAGSYEQYFGPGTRLTVT.

The chain has TRBV19 and TRBJ1-1; D is undetermined. Germline values: CDR1 LNHDA, CDR2 SQIVND (reference sequence). This CDR3 spans 14 amino acids. V was clipped by 3 bases and J by 2 bases, with 10 bases between them. This CDR3 is CASSIGQRNTEAFF. The CDR3 DNA reads TGTGCCAGTAGTATCGGCCAGAGAAACACTGAAGCTTTCTTT.

The chain has TRBV7-2 and TRBJ1-1; no reliable D call. CDR1 and CDR2 from the germline V gene are SGHTA and FQGNSA. The CDR3 has 14 amino acids. V was trimmed by 8 bases and J by 2 bases, leaving 15 bases between them. CDR3 nucleotide sequence: TGTGCCAGCGCCGCCTCGAGATTAAACACTGAAGCTTTCTTT. This translates into CASAASRLNTEAFF. Combining the CDR3 with reference TRBV7-2 and TRBJ1-1 gives the whole variable domain GAGVSQSPSNKVTEKGKDVELRCDPISGHTALYWYRQSLGQGLEFLIYFQGNSAPDKSGLPSDRFSAERTGGSVSTLTIQRTQQEDSAVYLCASAASRLNTEAFFGQGTRLTVV.

This clone was seen more than once but under ten times. The rearrangement uses TRBV5-1 and TRBJ2-1, with 8 bases matching TRBD2. CDR1 is SGHRS, CDR2 YFSETQ, per germline. The CDR3 has 13 residues. After removal of 5 bases from V and 7 bases from J, the junction contained 5 bases not matched to a gene. The CDR3 region is CASSGAGENEQFF. The CDR3 region has the DNA TGCGCCAGCAGTGGAGCGGGGGAGAATGAGCAGTTCTTC.

The sample holds a few counts of this clone. The rearrangement joins TRBV15 to TRBJ1-1, with 7 bases aligning to TRBD1. CDR3 length: 14 residues. Per the germline V gene, CDR1 is LNHNV and CDR2 is YYDKDF (reference sequence). After removal of 0 bases from V and 4 bases from J, the junction contained 2 bases not matched to a gene. As DNA, the CDR3 is TGTGCCACCAGCAGAGACAACAGGGGCACTGAAGCTTTCTTT. Translated, it gives CATSRDNRGTEAFF.

The chain recombines TRBV5-1 with TRBJ2-3; D uncertain. CDR3 length equals 14 residues. With 4 bases removed from V and 6 bases from J, the gap between germline ends came to 15 bases. Germline V gene data show CDR1 as SGHRS and CDR2 as YFSETQ. CDR3 sequence: CASSRDPTSDTQYF. The CDR3 nucleotides are TGCGCCAGCAGCCGCGACCCAACCTCCGATACGCAGTATTTT.

The V and J genes are TRBV21-1 and TRBJ2-6; the table assigns TRBD1, which was not confirmed against the DNA. TRBV21-1 is described as a pseudogene. The CDR3 runs 15 residues. CDR3 bases: TGTGCCAGCAGCAAACCCAGAACTGGGGCCAACGTCCTGACTTTC. Translation: CASSKPRTGANVLTF.

As to this clone: One end of the junction varies from germline; a read error may be responsible. The V call is TRBV29-1, the J call TRBJ2-3; D is possibly TRBD2 (6 bases). Germline V gene lookup returns CDR1 SQVTM and CDR2 ANQGSEA. This CDR3 comprises 12 residues. CDR3 nucleotide sequence: TGCATCGTTGGCGGGGCCGTTGATACGCAGTATTTT. This sequence encodes CIVGGAVDTQYF.

The CDR3 DNA follows: TGTGCCAGCAGCTTGCGCCGGGACAGGGTCACAGATACGCAGTATTTT. Protein product: CASSLRRDRVTDTQYF. The chain carries TRBV5-4 and TRBJ2-3, with 9 nucleotides matching TRBD1. The CDR3 totals 16 residues. The ends lost 1 base at V and 2 bases at J; junction bases unmatched: 5. The germline V gene encodes CDR1 SGHNT and CDR2 YYREEE (reference sequence).

Of note for this clone: The junction shows a germline mismatch at one end, possibly a read error. This chain connects TRBV11-3 to TRBJ2-7, with 7 bases lining up with TRBD1. Germline values: CDR1 SGHNT, CDR2 YENEEA. CDR3 length equals 11 residues. CDR3 amino acids: CASSLGPDRHF. As DNA, the CDR3 is TGTGCCAGCAGCCTTGGACCGGACAGGCACTTC.

The chain joins TRBV10-3 to TRBJ2-1; TRBD2 aligns across 12 bases. Trimming removed 4 bases from V and 0 bases from J; junction bases left unmatched: 1. The CDR3 is 16 residues long. Germline lookup yields CDR1 ENHRY and CDR2 SYGVKD. The CDR3 DNA follows: TGTGCCATCAGTGCGACTAGCGGGAGCTCCTACAATGAGCAGTTCTTC. The encoded protein is CAISATSGSSYNEQFF.

The chain employs TRBV19 and TRBJ2-5, with 11 nucleotides matching TRBD1. Losses at the gene ends were 3 bases for V and 4 bases for J; bases not matched to a gene: 1. Germline values: CDR1 LNHDA, CDR2 SQIVND (reference sequence). This CDR3 is 14 amino acids long. The CDR3 loop reads CASSMGTGGETQYF. CDR3 bases: TGTGCCAGTAGTATGGGGACAGGGGGAGAGACCCAGTACTTC.